These 30 T cell receptor beta chains came from one sample sequenced in a study of blood T cells in healthy people across ages. Primers used in a second PCR of roughly 6 to 12 cycles were a sample-barcoded 5' primer and a J-beta primer mix. TCRdb independently ran MiXCR on the 5' RACE reads; one entry per CDR3 protein. The data contain fewer than 900,000 distinct CDR3 sequences, approximately 39% of them singletons. The sample taken for sequencing was blood. Receptors were obtained from a woman aged 55-69 years in good health.

This chain uses TRBV10-3 with TRBJ2-5; D unresolved. V lost 6 bases to trimming and J lost 5 bases, with 16 bases between them. The CDR3 is 14 amino acids. The V gene's germline CDR1 is ENHRY and CDR2 SYGVKD. This CDR3 reads CAIRRAEASETQYF. The CDR3 bases are TGTGCCATCAGAAGGGCAGAGGCGAGCGAGACCCAGTACTTC.

The V gene is TRBV4-3, the J gene TRBJ2-1; D gene ambiguous. This CDR3 has 15 amino acids. V lost 3 bases and J lost 2, with 11 bases in between. Germline V gene lookup returns CDR1 LGHNA and CDR2 YSLEER. CDR3 sequence: CASSHSAGTYNEQFF. CDR3 DNA: TGCGCCAGCAGCCATTCGGCAGGTACCTACAATGAGCAGTTCTTC.

Details on this clonotype: This clone may be a read error of a much larger clone one base away. The chain is built from TRBV4-1 and TRBJ2-1, with 8 bases identical to TRBD2. In germline, CDR1 is MGHRA, CDR2 YSYEKL. This CDR3 is 15 amino acids long. J lost 13 bases, V lost 0 bases, and 11 bases had no gene match. The CDR3 loop is CASSQDRTSSGTQFF. CDR3 nucleotide sequence: TGCGCCAGCAGCCAAGATCGGACTAGCAGCGGGACCCAGTTCTTC.

V and J are TRBV20-1 and TRBJ1-6; D ambiguous. CDR3 length: 13 amino acids. V was trimmed by 5 bases and J by 0 bases, leaving 5 bases between them. Germline V gives CDR1 DFQATT, CDR2 SNEGSKA (reference sequence). The CDR3 DNA reads as TGCAGTGCTTGGGACTCCTATAATTCACCCCTCCACTTT. Residues: CSAWDSYNSPLHF.

The chain recombines TRBV6-2 or TRBV6-3 with TRBJ2-5, with 10 bases identical to TRBD2. Germline loops: CDR1 MNHEY, CDR2 SVGEGT. CDR3 length: 15 amino acids. V shed 6 bases and J 2 bases; nucleotides not matched to a gene: 6. For the CDR3, the DNA is TGTGCCAGCAGACCAGCGGGAGGGAAGCAAGAGACCCAGTACTTC. Its protein product is CASRPAGGKQETQYF.

This clonotype turned up a few times. The chain has TRBV6-6 and TRBJ2-3, with 8 bases that match TRBD1. The CDR3 covers 14 residues. With 5 bases clipped from V and 4 bases from J, the junction kept 5 bases outside the gene matches. CDR1 and CDR2 from the germline V gene are MNHNY and SVGAGI (reference sequence). CDR3 nucleotides: TGTGCCAGCAGTCGAGGACAGGGTCCAGATACGCAGTATTTT. The encoded protein is CASSRGQGPDTQYF.

V gene TRBV7-3 combines with J gene TRBJ2-1, with a tentative D call TRBD1 (6 bases). The V gene's germline CDR1 is SGHTA and CDR2 FQGTGA. Trimming took off 5 bases at V and 10 bases at J, with 12 bases between the two ends. This CDR3 region has 12 residues. CDR3 sequence reads: CASSPDSREQFF. The CDR3 coding sequence is TGTGCCAGCAGCCCGGACAGTAGGGAGCAGTTCTTC.

The chain is built from TRBV7-2 and TRBJ1-2; maybe TRBD1 (6 bases). The CDR3 is made up of 16 amino acids. Germline V gene data show CDR1 as SGHTA and CDR2 as FQGNSA. Deletions cut 2 bases from V and 2 bases from J, with 15 bases between. The chain's CDR3 is CASSLWGRGENYGYTF. CDR3 nucleotide sequence: TGTGCCAGCAGCTTATGGGGCAGGGGTGAAAACTATGGCTACACCTTC.

In regard to this clonotype: With a much larger clone just one base away, this may be a read error. V is TRBV20-1 and J is TRBJ2-5, with a tentative D call TRBD2 (5 bases). V gave up 5 bases and J gave up 11 bases, with 18 bases separating them. The germline V gene has CDR1 DFQATT and CDR2 SNEGSKA (reference sequence). The CDR3 runs 12 residues. CDR3 region: CSASREADEQYF. CDR3 DNA sequence: TGCAGTGCTTCGAGGGAAGCCGATGAGCAGTACTTC.

The chain employs TRBV20-1 and TRBJ2-5, with unresolved D. The CDR3 spans 12 residues. Germline-derived CDR1 and CDR2 are DFQATT and SNEGSKA (reference sequence). Trimming took 6 bases from V and 1 from J, leaving 9 bases between them. CDR3: CSARALQETQYF. As DNA, the CDR3 is TGCAGTGCCCGGGCCCTCCAAGAGACCCAGTACTTC.

This clonotype was counted a few times. The V and J genes are TRBV10-3 and TRBJ1-2; 7 bases line up with TRBD1. Germline CDR1 reads ENHRY; CDR2 reads SYGVKD. With 4 bases clipped from V and 1 base from J, the junction kept 9 bases outside the gene matches. This CDR3 is built from 16 residues. The CDR3 DNA sequence: TGTGCCATCAGTGGAACCGGGACAGAAAATAACTATGGCTACACCTTC. It translates to CAISGTGTENNYGYTF.

The chain has TRBV9 and TRBJ2-7; D remains unclear. Per germline, CDR1 SGDLS and CDR2 YYNGEE. The CDR3 totals 14 residues. V was clipped by 0 bases and J by 5 bases, with 12 bases between them. The CDR3 here is CASSVALDSNEQYF. In DNA, the CDR3 is TGTGCCAGCAGCGTAGCTCTCGATTCCAACGAGCAGTACTTC. Full variable domain (remainder filled in from reference TRBV9 and TRBJ2-7): DSGVTQTPKHLITATGQRVTLRCSPRSGDLSVYWYQQSLDQGLQFLIQYYNGEERAKGNILERFSAQQFPDLHSELNLSSLELGDSALYFCASSVALDSNEQYFGPGTRLTVT.

The chain couples TRBV20-1 to TRBJ2-7; 9 positions agree with TRBD1. CDR1 and CDR2 (germline): DFQATT, SNEGSKA (reference sequence). This CDR3 spans 13 amino acids. Losses at the gene ends were 5 bases for V and 4 bases for J; bases not matched to a gene: 6. The CDR3 region is CSAPVGTGYEQYF. The DNA of the CDR3 is TGCAGTGCTCCGGTTGGGACAGGGTACGAGCAGTACTTC.

The gene calls are TRBV20-1 and TRBJ2-1, with D perhaps being TRBD1 or TRBD2 (5 bases each). This CDR3 is built from 15 residues. The ends were cut back, 0 bases at V and 10 bases at J, with 19 bases in the middle. Germline V lookup: CDR1 DFQATT, CDR2 SNEGSKA (reference sequence). CDR3: CSARDPRDQWGEQFF. CDR3 sequence (DNA): TGCAGTGCTAGAGATCCCCGGGACCAATGGGGAGAGCAGTTCTTC.

The chain joins TRBV13 to TRBJ2-3; no reliable D call. This CDR3 has 14 amino acids. Germline CDR1 is PRHDT and CDR2 is FYEKMQ (reference sequence). Trimming took 0 bases from V and 5 from J, leaving 9 bases between them. The CDR3 nucleotides are TGTGCCAGCAGCTTAGGGGGTTCGGGAGATACGCAGTATTTT. Protein product: CASSLGGSGDTQYF.

This clonotype showed up many times. V is TRBV20-1 and J is TRBJ2-1; TRBD2 agrees at 7 bases. This CDR3 has 14 amino acids. V shed 1 base and J 0 bases; nucleotides not matched to a gene: 0. Germline CDR1 reads DFQATT; CDR2 reads SNEGSKA (reference sequence). The CDR3 bases are TGCAGTGCTAGAGGCGGGAGCTCCTACAATGAGCAGTTCTTC. Translated: CSARGGSSYNEQFF.

This chain uses TRBV7-9 with TRBJ2-3; no clear D gene. The CDR3 contains 16 residues. Germline lookup yields CDR1 SEHNR and CDR2 FQNEAQ (reference sequence). Between the trimmed V and J ends, which lost 5 bases and 2 bases, there was a span of 17 bases. CDR3 in DNA: TGTGCCAGCAGCGATCCCGGCCTCCTATACACAGATACGCAGTATTTT. Protein: CASSDPGLLYTDTQYF.

This clonotype was detected only a few times. V usage is TRBV24-1 and J usage is TRBJ2-2; the match to TRBD2 covers 8 bases. The CDR3 runs to 15 residues. Trimming cost V 7 bases and J 7 bases; bases outside gene matches: 10. From germline, CDR1 is KGHDR and CDR2 SFDVKD. As DNA, the CDR3 is TGTGCCACCAGCCCGACAAGCGGGGGAGGCGGGGAGCTGTTTTTT. Amino acid sequence: CATSPTSGGGGELFF.

This clonotype has a single count. The chain recombines TRBV29-1 with TRBJ2-7, with D possibly TRBD2 on 5 matching bases. The germline V gene encodes CDR1 SQVTM and CDR2 ANQGSEA. CDR3 length equals 14 residues. Between the trimmed V and J ends, which lost 0 bases and 6 bases, there was a span of 15 bases. CDR3 region: CSVEDRGRASEQYF. The DNA of the CDR3 is TGCAGCGTTGAAGATCGGGGAAGGGCTAGCGAGCAGTACTTC.

This clonotype was seen many times. V is TRBV9 and J is TRBJ1-2; 9 nucleotides align to TRBD1. J was trimmed by 7 bases and V by 4 bases; bases with no gene match: 8. The CDR3 totals 14 residues. CDR1 and CDR2 from the germline V gene are SGDLS and YYNGEE. The CDR3 DNA is TGTGCCAGCAGCCAAGGGACAGGGAGTCTTGGCTACACCTTC. Translated, it gives CASSQGTGSLGYTF.

This clonotype was detected ten times or more. The chain couples TRBV4-3 to TRBJ1-2; D remains ambiguous. The CDR3 loop spans 14 amino acids. V lost 0 bases and J lost 0, with 5 bases in between. CDR1 and CDR2 from the germline V gene are LGHNA and YSLEER. The CDR3: CASSQDPSNYGYTF. In nucleotides, the CDR3 is TGCGCCAGCAGCCAAGATCCATCTAACTATGGCTACACCTTC.

The V gene is TRBV7-6, the J gene TRBJ2-5, with D tentatively TRBD1 or TRBD2 (5 bases each). V lost 4 bases, J lost 0 bases, and 18 bases lay in between. CDR3 size: 17 residues. From germline, CDR1 is SGHVS and CDR2 FNYEAQ. In nucleotides, the CDR3 is TGTGCCAGCAGCTCAGGTCGGGACGGCGTGGACCAAGAGACCCAGTACTTC. Its protein product is CASSSGRDGVDQETQYF.

V is TRBV10-3 and J is TRBJ2-5; 11 nucleotides match TRBD1. The end of the DNA aligns better with TRBJ2-7, so the J call may be wrong. Per germline, CDR1 ENHRY and CDR2 SYGVKD. CDR3 size: 13 residues. CDR3 nucleotide sequence: TGTGCCATCCGGACAGGGGGCCTGGACGAGCAGTACTTC. Protein product: CAIRTGGLDEQYF.

The chain joins TRBV28 to TRBJ1-2; 9 positions agree with TRBD1. The CDR3 loop spans 12 amino acids. Per germline, CDR1 MDHEN and CDR2 SYDVKM. The CDR3 region is CASWDRDYGYTF. The DNA for the CDR3 is TGTGCTAGTTGGGACAGGGACTATGGCTACACCTTC.

The table lists this clonotype with many counts. This chain links TRBV11-2 with TRBJ2-1; D might be TRBD2 (6 bases). CDR1 and CDR2 (germline): SGHAT, FQNNGV. The CDR3 runs to 14 residues. The V gene lost 5 bases and the J gene lost 4 bases, with 12 bases spanning the gap. Here the CDR3 reads CASSRSGPYNEQFF. The CDR3 nucleotides read TGTGCCAGCAGCCGAAGCGGGCCTTACAATGAGCAGTTCTTC.

This clonotype was seen more than once but under ten times. The genes are TRBV3-1 and TRBJ2-1, with TRBD2 matching over 11 bases. The CDR3 sequence is 16 residues long. V gave up 3 bases and J gave up 6 bases; unmatched junction bases: 7. Germline CDR1 LGHDT, CDR2 YNNKEL (reference sequence). The CDR3 is CASSQRTSGLTNEQFF. The CDR3 DNA is TGTGCCAGCAGCCAGAGGACTAGCGGGTTAACCAATGAGCAGTTCTTC.

This clonotype appeared a few times. DNA for the CDR3: TGTGCCAGCAGGGTACAGGGGAACTACAATGAGCAGTTCTTC. Protein product: CASRVQGNYNEQFF. The chain combines TRBV2 with TRBJ2-1, with 7 positions matching TRBD1. V dropped 6 bases and J dropped 3; count of bases not matched to a gene: 5. Germline V gene lookup returns CDR1 SNHLY and CDR2 FYNNEI. The CDR3 has 14 amino acids.

This clonotype came up many times. The chain combines TRBV3-1 with TRBJ2-6, with D unclear. The V end lost 1 base, the J end lost 0 bases, and 4 bases lay between the germline ends. The germline V gene encodes CDR1 LGHDT and CDR2 YNNKEL (reference sequence). The CDR3 is 15 amino acids. CDR3 region: CASSQGDSGANVLTF. The CDR3 bases are TGTGCCAGCAGCCAAGGCGACTCTGGGGCCAACGTCCTGACTTTC.

A few counts support this clonotype. This chain connects TRBV7-9 to TRBJ2-6; tentative D call: TRBD1 (6 bases). In germline, CDR1 is SEHNR, CDR2 FQNEAQ (reference sequence). CDR3 length equals 16 residues. V was cut by 1 base and J by 4 bases, with 11 bases left in between. CDR3 bases: TGTGCCAGCAGCTTAGGTCAGGGGTCCGGGGCCAACGTCCTGACTTTC. It codes for CASSLGQGSGANVLTF.

This chain uses TRBV7-2 with TRBJ2-1; TRBD2 matches 7 bases. The CDR3 covers 15 residues. The germline V gene encodes CDR1 SGHTA and CDR2 FQGNSA. V shed 3 bases and J 4 bases; nucleotides not matched to a gene: 6. The CDR3 sequence: CASSLAGEYYNEQFF. The CDR3 coding sequence is TGTGCCAGCAGCTTGGCGGGAGAGTATTACAATGAGCAGTTCTTC. The full variable domain, in which reference TRBV7-2 and TRBJ2-1 provide the parts outside the CDR3, is GAGVSQSPSNKVTEKGKDVELRCDPISGHTALYWYRQSLGQGLEFLIYFQGNSAPDKSGLPSDRFSAERTGGSVSTLTIQRTQQEDSAVYLCASSLAGEYYNEQFFGPGTRLTVL.